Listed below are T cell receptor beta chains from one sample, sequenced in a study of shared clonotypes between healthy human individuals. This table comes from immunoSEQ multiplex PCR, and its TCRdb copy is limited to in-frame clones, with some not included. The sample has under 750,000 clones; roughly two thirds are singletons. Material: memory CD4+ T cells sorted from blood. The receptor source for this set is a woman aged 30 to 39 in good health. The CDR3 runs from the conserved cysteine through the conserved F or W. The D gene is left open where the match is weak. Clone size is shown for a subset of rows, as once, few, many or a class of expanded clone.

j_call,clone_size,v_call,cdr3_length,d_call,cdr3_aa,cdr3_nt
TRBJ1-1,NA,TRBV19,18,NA,CASSPSPGRELGSTEAFF,TGTGCCAGTAGTCCCAGCCCGGGACGGGAATTAGGGAGCACTGAAGCTTTCTTT
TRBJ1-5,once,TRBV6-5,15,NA,CASSYSFRSNQPQHF,TGTGCCAGCAGTTACTCGTTTCGTAGCAATCAGCCCCAGCATTTT
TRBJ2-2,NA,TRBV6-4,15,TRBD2,CASSEGGAGTGELFF,TGTGCCAGCAGTGAGGGAGGAGCGGGGACCGGGGAGCTGTTTTTT
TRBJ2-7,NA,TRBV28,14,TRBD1,CASSLFRTGIEQYF,TGTGCCAGCAGTTTATTTCGGACAGGGATTGAGCAGTACTTC
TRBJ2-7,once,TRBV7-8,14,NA,CASSKLRLPGEQYF,TGTGCCAGCAGCAAACTGAGGCTACCCGGCGAGCAGTACTTC
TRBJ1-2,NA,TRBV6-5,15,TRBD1,CASSPLDRGPDGYTF,TGTGCCAGCAGTCCCCTCGACAGGGGGCCGGATGGCTACACCTTC
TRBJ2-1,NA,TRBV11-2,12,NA,CASSQRRDEQFF,TGTGCCAGCAGCCAGAGAAGGGATGAGCAGTTCTTC
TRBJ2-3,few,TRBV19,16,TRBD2,CASSIDLAGGIYTQYF,TGTGCCAGTAGTATAGACCTAGCGGGAGGTATATATACGCAGTATTTT
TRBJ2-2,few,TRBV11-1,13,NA,CASSLSSPGELFF,TGTGCCAGCAGCTTATCCAGTCCCGGGGAGCTGTTTTTT
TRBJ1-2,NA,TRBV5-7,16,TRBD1,CASSLVGQGYDYGYTF,TGTGCCAGCAGCTTGGTGGGACAGGGTTACGACTATGGCTACACCTTC
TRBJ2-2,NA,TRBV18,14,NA,CASSPNPDTGELFF,TGTGCCAGCTCACCAAACCCCGACACCGGGGAGCTGTTTTTT
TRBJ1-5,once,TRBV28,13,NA,CASSLYGNQPQHF,TGTGCCAGCAGTTTATACGGCAATCAGCCCCAGCATTTT
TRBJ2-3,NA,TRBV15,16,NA,CATSRDPIILRGTQYF,TGTGCCACCAGCAGAGACCCTATAATTCTCCGGGGGACGCAGTATTTT
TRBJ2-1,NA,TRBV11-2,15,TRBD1,CATGRRRTGENEQFF,TGTGCCACCGGCCGTAGGCGGACAGGGGAAAATGAGCAGTTCTTC
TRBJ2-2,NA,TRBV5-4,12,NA,CASSRGHGELFF,TGTGCCAGCAGTAGGGGCCACGGGGAGCTGTTTTTT
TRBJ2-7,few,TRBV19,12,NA,CASSRGFYEQYF,TGTGCCAGTAGTCGGGGCTTCTACGAGCAGTACTTC
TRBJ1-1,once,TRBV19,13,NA,CASSIGGTPEAFF,TGTGCCAGTAGTATAGGGGGGACTCCTGAAGCTTTCTTT
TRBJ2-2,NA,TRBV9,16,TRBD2,CASRPSGRSNTGELFF,TGTGCCAGCAGACCTAGCGGGAGGTCGAACACCGGGGAGCTGTTTTTT
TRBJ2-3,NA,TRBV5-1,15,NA,CASSPAGRNTDTQYF,TGCGCCAGCAGCCCAGCCGGCAGGAACACAGATACGCAGTATTTT
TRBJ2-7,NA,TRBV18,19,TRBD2,CASSPLSGLAGGPAYEQYF,TGTGCCAGCTCACCACTCTCGGGACTAGCGGGAGGGCCCGCTTACGAGCAGTACTTC
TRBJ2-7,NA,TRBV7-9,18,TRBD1,CASSSSPGTGMRTYEQYF,TGTGCCAGCAGCTCTAGTCCCGGGACAGGGATGCGGACCTACGAGCAGTACTTC
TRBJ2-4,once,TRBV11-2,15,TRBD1,CASSFRGGGENIQYF,TGTGCCAGCAGCTTTAGAGGGGGCGGCGAAAACATTCAGTACTTC
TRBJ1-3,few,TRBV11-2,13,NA,CASSPRSGNTIYF,TGTGCCAGCAGCCCTAGGTCTGGAAACACCATATATTTT
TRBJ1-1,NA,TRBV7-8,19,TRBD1,CASSSSWTGGMRRGTEAFF,TGTGCCAGCAGCTCGAGCTGGACAGGGGGGATGAGGCGGGGCACTGAAGCTTTCTTT
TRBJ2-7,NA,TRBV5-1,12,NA,CASRNPPGEQYF,TGCGCCAGCAGAAATCCCCCCGGCGAGCAGTACTTC
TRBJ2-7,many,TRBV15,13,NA,CATSRRGAYEQYF,TGTGCCACCAGCCGACGGGGCGCCTACGAGCAGTACTTC
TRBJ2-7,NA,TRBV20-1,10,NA,CSVVGPYQYF,TGCAGTGTGGTGGGGCCGTATCAGTACTTC
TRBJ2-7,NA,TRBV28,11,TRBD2,CASRGGYEQYF,TGTGCCAGCCGGGGGGGATACGAGCAGTACTTC
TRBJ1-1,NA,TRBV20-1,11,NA,CSAGGSSEAFF,TGCAGTGCCGGGGGGTCTTCCGAAGCTTTCTTT
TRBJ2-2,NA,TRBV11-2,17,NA,CASSLDISGPNTGELFF,TGTGCCAGCAGCTTAGATATTAGCGGCCCGAACACCGGGGAGCTGTTTTTT
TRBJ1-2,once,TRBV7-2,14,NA,CASSLVMGVDGYTF,TGTGCCAGCAGCTTAGTTATGGGGGTCGATGGCTACACCTTC
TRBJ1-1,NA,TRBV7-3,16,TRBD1,CASSARPRGSATEAFF,TGTGCCAGCAGCGCAAGACCCAGGGGGTCCGCCACTGAAGCTTTCTTT
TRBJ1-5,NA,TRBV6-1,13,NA,CASRDGSNQPQHF,TGTGCCAGCAGAGACGGTAGCAATCAGCCCCAGCATTTT
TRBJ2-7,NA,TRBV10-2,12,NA,CATSGSSYEQYF,TGCGCCACCTCCGGGAGCTCCTACGAGCAGTACTTC
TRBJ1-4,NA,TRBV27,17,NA,CASSLSAQQATNEKLFF,TGTGCCAGCAGTTTATCAGCCCAACAAGCAACTAATGAAAAACTGTTTTTT
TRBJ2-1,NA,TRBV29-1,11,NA,CSTPGRDEQFF,TGCAGCACACCGGGTAGGGATGAGCAGTTCTTC
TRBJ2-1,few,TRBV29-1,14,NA,CSVGGESSYNEQFF,TGCAGCGTTGGCGGGGAGAGCTCCTACAATGAGCAGTTCTTC
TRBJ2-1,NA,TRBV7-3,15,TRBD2,CASSPSGTSYNEQFF,TGTGCCAGCAGCCCCTCCGGGACTAGCTACAATGAGCAGTTCTTC
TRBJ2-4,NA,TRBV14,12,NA,CASSQSANIQYF,TGTGCCAGCAGCCAATCAGCAAACATTCAGTACTTC
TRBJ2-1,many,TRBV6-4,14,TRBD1,CASSDGTGGNEQFF,TGTGCCAGCAGTGACGGGACAGGGGGCAATGAGCAGTTCTTC
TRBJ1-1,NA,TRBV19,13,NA,CATRVLPNTEAFF,TGTGCCACCCGGGTCCTCCCAAACACTGAAGCTTTCTTT
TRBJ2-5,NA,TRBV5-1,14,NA,CASSFLPPSETQYF,TGCGCCAGCAGCTTCTTGCCGCCTTCCGAGACCCAGTACTTC
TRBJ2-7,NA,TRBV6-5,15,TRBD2,CASSYGGLAGYEQYF,TGTGCCAGCAGTTACGGTGGTCTAGCGGGATACGAGCAGTACTTC
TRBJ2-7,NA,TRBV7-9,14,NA,CASSSDGFNYEQYF,TGTGCCAGCAGTTCGGACGGATTTAACTACGAGCAGTACTTC
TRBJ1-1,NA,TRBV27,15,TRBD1,CASSAGQGADTEAFF,TGTGCCAGCAGTGCCGGACAGGGGGCCGACACTGAAGCTTTCTTT
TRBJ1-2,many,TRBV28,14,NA,CASSETLTHYGYTF,TGTGCCAGCAGTGAGACCCTTACGCACTATGGCTACACCTTC
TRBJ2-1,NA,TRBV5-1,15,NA,CASSLIPDSNNEQFF,TGCGCCAGCAGCTTGATCCCCGACTCAAACAATGAGCAGTTCTTC
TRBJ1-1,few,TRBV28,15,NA,CASVGPGPWNTEAFF,TGTGCCAGCGTCGGTCCGGGGCCATGGAACACTGAAGCTTTCTTT
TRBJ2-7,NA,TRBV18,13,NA,CASRKGQDYEQYF,TGTGCCAGCCGAAAGGGACAAGACTACGAGCAGTACTTC
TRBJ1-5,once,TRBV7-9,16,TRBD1,CASSNYRGGANQPQHF,TGTGCCAGCAGCAACTACAGGGGAGGGGCAAATCAGCCCCAGCATTTT
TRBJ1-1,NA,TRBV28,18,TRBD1,CASSRIGGTGSKNTEAFF,TGTGCCAGCAGCCGCATCGGAGGGACAGGGAGTAAGAACACTGAAGCTTTCTTT
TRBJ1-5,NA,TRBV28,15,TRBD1,CASSLRDRMSQPQHF,TGTGCCAGCAGTTTGCGGGACAGGATGTCCCAGCCCCAGCATTTT
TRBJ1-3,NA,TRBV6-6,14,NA,CASSPGDSGNTIYF,TGTGCCAGCAGCCCGGGAGACTCTGGAAACACCATATATTTT
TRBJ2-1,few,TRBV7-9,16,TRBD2,CASSPTLGLAGGEQFF,TGTGCCAGCAGCCCTACGCTGGGACTAGCGGGAGGTGAGCAGTTCTTC
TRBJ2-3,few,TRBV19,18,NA,CASSSITLGPGLSDTQYF,TGTGCCAGTAGTTCAATAACCCTGGGTCCAGGCCTATCAGATACGCAGTATTTT